One and the same sample provided the 28 T cell receptor beta chains below, sequenced in a study of blood T cell repertoires in COVID-19. Clones were sequenced by immunoSEQ multiplex PCR, and TCRdb holds only the in-frame ones, with some missing. The table has under 130,000 clones, about 90% seen once. Material for sequencing was peripheral blood. These receptors were collected from a human donor in a cohort sampled during active COVID-19.

This chain connects TRBV5-1 to TRBJ1-1; D perhaps matches TRBD1 (5 bases). The CDR3 totals 17 residues. Trimming shortened V by 2 bases and J by 4 bases, and 21 bases separated the two germline ends. The germline gives CDR1 SGHRS, CDR2 YFSETQ. For the CDR3, the DNA is TGCGCCAGCAGCTTCGGCAGGGAGGAGGCATATGGCACTGAAGCTTTCTTT. Translated, it gives CASSFGREEAYGTEAFF.

On this clone itself: Mismatch with germline at one junction end may stem from a read error. This chain links TRBV28 with TRBJ2-1; D is unresolved. The CDR3 covers 11 residues. The germline CDR1 and CDR2 sequences are MDHEN and SYDVKM. CDR3 sequence reads: CASSSYNEQFF. CDR3 coding DNA: TGTGCCAGCAGTTCCTATAATGAGCAGTTCTTC.

The chain carries TRBV7-6 and TRBJ2-7; 12 bases are a match to TRBD2. The V gene end was trimmed by 5 bases and the J gene end by 7 bases; junction bases not matched to a gene: 9. CDR3 length: 15 residues. Germline CDR1 is SGHVS and CDR2 is FNYEAQ. The CDR3 reads CASSPWTSGTGEQYF. CDR3 in DNA: TGTGCCAGCAGCCCCTGGACTAGCGGGACGGGAGAGCAGTACTTC.

This chain links TRBV7-8 with TRBJ1-1; TRBD1 might be the D (5 bases). From germline, CDR1 is SGHVS and CDR2 FQNEAQ. This CDR3 spans 15 amino acids. Trimming pared 3 bases from V and 5 bases from J, leaving 16 bases between. The CDR3 protein is CASSFGGAVGTEAFF. The CDR3 region has the DNA TGTGCCAGCAGCTTCGGAGGGGCGGTGGGGACTGAAGCTTTCTTT.

The chain has TRBV10-3 and TRBJ1-1; unclear D gene. The V gene's germline CDR1 is ENHRY and CDR2 SYGVKD. Trimming removed 2 bases from V and 5 bases from J, with 21 bases in between. This CDR3 comprises 17 residues. CDR3 protein: CAISEPPGRGKGTEAFF. CDR3 DNA: TGTGCCATCAGTGAGCCCCCTGGGCGGGGAAAAGGGACTGAAGCTTTCTTT.

This chain uses TRBV19 with TRBJ1-5; 7 bases are shared with TRBD1. The CDR3 spans 16 residues. Germline V gives CDR1 LNHDA, CDR2 SQIVND (reference sequence). Germline trimming cut 6 bases from V and 7 bases from J; bases unmatched to any gene: 15. This chain's CDR3 is CASRSTSTGRFQPQHF. CDR3 bases: TGTGCCAGTAGGTCAACCTCGACAGGGCGGTTCCAGCCCCAGCATTTT.

The V and J genes are TRBV15 and TRBJ2-2, with 7 bases identical to TRBD2. CDR1 and CDR2 from the germline V gene are LNHNV and YYDKDF (reference sequence). The CDR3 extends over 15 amino acids. The J segment lost 3 bases and the V segment lost 4 bases, leaving 5 bases of the junction unmatched. This CDR3 reads CATSIGEGYTGELFF. The CDR3 DNA reads as TGTGCCACCAGCATAGGGGAGGGTTACACCGGGGAGCTGTTTTTT.

CDR3 nucleotides: TGTGCCAGTGGGGGCCGCGAGCGGAATGAGCAGTTCTTC. This encodes CASGGRERNEQFF. The chain recombines TRBV7-9 with TRBJ2-1, with D maybe TRBD1 (6 bases). CDR3 length: 13 residues. Germline loops: CDR1 SEHNR, CDR2 FQNEAQ (reference sequence). Trimming removed 9 bases at V and 7 bases at J, with 16 bases between.

CDR3 sequence reads: CASSGSGRVADTQYF. Here the CDR3 DNA reads TGTGCCAGCAGTGGTAGCGGGAGGGTCGCAGATACGCAGTATTTT. This chain uses TRBV6-6 with TRBJ2-3; 11 nucleotides match TRBD2. The CDR3 consists of 15 residues. The trim removed 5 bases at V and 4 bases at J, leaving 5 bases unmatched. CDR1 and CDR2 from the germline V gene are MNHNY and SVGAGI (reference sequence).

The chain employs TRBV15 and TRBJ2-7; tentatively, D is TRBD2 (5 bases). CDR1 and CDR2 from the germline V gene are LNHNV and YYDKDF (reference sequence). Deletions cut 3 bases from V and 3 bases from J, with 9 bases between. This CDR3 is 13 amino acids long. CDR3 amino acids: CATSRGRDYEQYF. DNA of the CDR3: TGTGCCACCAGCAGGGGCCGGGACTACGAGCAGTACTTC. Based on the CDR3 plus reference TRBV15 and TRBJ2-7, the full variable domain is DAMVIQNPRYQVTQFGKPVTLSCSQTLNHNVMYWYQQKSSQAPKLLFHYYDKDFNNEADTPDNFQSRRPNTSFCFLDIRSPGLGDTAMYLCATSRGRDYEQYFGPGTRLTVT.

Here the CDR3 reads CASSLVGANTGELFF. CDR3 nucleotides: TGTGCCAGCAGCTTAGTTGGGGCCAACACCGGGGAGCTGTTTTTT. J is TRBJ2-2 and V is TRBV11-3, with D perhaps TRBD1 (5 bases). With 1 base removed from V and 2 bases from J, the gap between germline ends came to 8 bases. CDR1 and CDR2 from the germline V gene are SGHNT and YENEEA. This CDR3 comprises 15 residues.

This chain connects TRBV5-1 to TRBJ1-4, with D perhaps TRBD1 (6 bases). Germline V gene lookup returns CDR1 SGHRS and CDR2 YFSETQ. Between the trimmed V and J ends, which lost 3 bases and 7 bases, there was a span of 13 bases. This CDR3 comprises 14 residues. The CDR3 is CASSYRTESEKLFF. Here the CDR3 DNA reads TGCGCCAGCAGCTACCGGACAGAAAGTGAAAAACTGTTTTTT.

V and J are TRBV3-1 (or the pseudogene TRBV3-2) and TRBJ2-7; TRBD2 agrees at 10 bases. The CDR3 has 15 amino acids. Germline CDR1 is LGHDT and CDR2 is YNNKEL (reference sequence). V trimming: 1 base; J trimming: 2 bases; junction bases outside the gene matches: 2. The CDR3 region has the DNA TGTGCCAGCAGCCAAGTAGCGGGAGGAACCTACGAGCAGTACTTC. Amino acids: CASSQVAGGTYEQYF.

The chain has TRBV4-1 and TRBJ2-7, with 9 bases fitting TRBD2. This CDR3 region has 20 residues. Germline assignment: CDR1 MGHRA and CDR2 YSYEKL. J lost 3 bases, V lost 0 bases, and 18 bases had no gene match. CDR3 nucleotides: TGCGCCAGCAGCCAAGATCGACCGGGGGGTGCAGCGGGAGGCCTCTACGAGCAGTACTTC. Translating gives CASSQDRPGGAAGGLYEQYF.

This clone occurred once. In nucleotides, the CDR3 is TGTGCCAGCAGCTTAAGACAGGGTGAGGGTCAGCCCCAGCATTTT. Translated, it gives CASSLRQGEGQPQHF. The chain employs TRBV7-2 and TRBJ1-5, with 7 bases that match TRBD1. CDR3 length: 15 residues. Per germline, CDR1 SGHTA and CDR2 FQGNSA. After removal of 2 bases from V and 6 bases from J, the junction contained 7 bases not matched to a gene.

The CDR3, as DNA: TGTGCCTGGAGTCCGGGGAACTACGAGCAGTACTTC. Its translation: CAWSPGNYEQYF. The chain uses TRBV30 and TRBJ2-7; perhaps TRBD2 as D (5 bases). Germline loops: CDR1 GTSNPN, CDR2 SVGIG (reference sequence). Between the trimmed V and J ends, which lost 2 bases and 3 bases, there was a span of 8 bases. The CDR3 has 12 amino acids.

In its sample, this clone was seen once. J is TRBJ2-7 and V is TRBV12-3 or TRBV12-4, with TRBD2 matching over 8 bases. V shed 6 bases and J 0 bases; nucleotides not matched to a gene: 1. The CDR3 consists of 13 residues. The CDR3 DNA reads as TGTGCCAGCAGCGGGGGGGTCTCCTACGAGCAGTACTTC. Translation: CASSGGVSYEQYF.

V and J are TRBV9 and TRBJ2-3; TRBD2 agrees at 14 bases. The CDR3 is 16 amino acids. Germline CDR1 reads SGDLS; CDR2 reads YYNGEE. V dropped 4 bases and J dropped 6; count of bases not matched to a gene: 7. In nucleotides, the CDR3 is TGTGCCAGCAGCACCCGACTAGCGGGGGGGGAGGATACGCAGTATTTT. It encodes CASSTRLAGGEDTQYF.

The V call is TRBV7-8, the J call TRBJ1-1; D uncertain. The ends were cut back, 0 bases at V and 1 base at J, with 15 bases in the middle. This CDR3 region has 17 residues. CDR1 is SGHVS, CDR2 FQNEAQ, per germline. The CDR3, as DNA: TGTGCCAGCAGCTTAGCGCTAACCCATCCCTCGAACACTGAAGCTTTCTTT. Translating it yields CASSLALTHPSNTEAFF. The whole variable domain, filled in from reference TRBV7-8 and TRBJ1-1, reads GAGVSQSPRYKVAKRGQDVALRCDPISGHVSLFWYQQALGQGPEFLTYFQNEAQLDKSGLPSDRFFAERPEGSVSTLKIQRTQQEDSAVYLCASSLALTHPSNTEAFFGQGTRLTVV.

This clone was detected only once. The gene calls are TRBV5-1 and TRBJ2-3; TRBD2 agrees at 7 bases. This CDR3 has 16 residues. Trimming removed 0 bases from V and 1 base from J; junction bases left unmatched: 5. Germline CDR1 is SGHRS and CDR2 is YFSETQ. The CDR3 sequence: CASSLAASGGTDTQYF. The CDR3 region has the DNA TGCGCCAGCAGCTTGGCCGCTAGCGGAGGCACAGATACGCAGTATTTT.

This rearrangement joins TRBV19 to TRBJ1-1; the D gene is possibly TRBD1 (5 bases). Germline CDR1 reads LNHDA; CDR2 reads SQIVND (reference sequence). V was trimmed by 6 bases and J by 2 bases, leaving 19 bases between them. The CDR3 has 16 amino acids. The CDR3 is CASSSDLRELNTEAFF. The CDR3 DNA sequence: TGTGCCAGTAGCTCCGACCTCAGGGAACTCAACACTGAAGCTTTCTTT.

The genes are TRBV5-1 and TRBJ2-7, with 7 nucleotides matching TRBD1. The junction had 5 bases not matched to a gene; V was cut back by 5 bases and J by 3 bases. CDR1 and CDR2 (germline): SGHRS, YFSETQ. The CDR3 spans 13 residues. The CDR3 reads CASRQGMNYEQYF. CDR3 DNA: TGCGCCAGCAGACAGGGGATGAACTACGAGCAGTACTTC.

In DNA form, the CDR3 reads TGCGCCAGCAGCCCCAGCGGGAGGGTTTACAATGAGCAGTTCTTC. Its translation is CASSPSGRVYNEQFF. The gene calls are TRBV4-1 and TRBJ2-1; 10 positions agree with TRBD2. Germline V gene lookup returns CDR1 MGHRA and CDR2 YSYEKL. This CDR3 region has 15 residues. Trimming removed 4 bases from V and 4 bases from J; junction bases left unmatched: 4.

V and J are TRBV19 and TRBJ1-5, with 8 nucleotides matching TRBD1. CDR3 length: 16 residues. Germline CDR1 is LNHDA and CDR2 is SQIVND (reference sequence). Trimming took 4 bases from V and 5 from J; bases not matched to a gene: 10. The CDR3 sequence: CASSRTSGGGDQPQHF. The CDR3 coding sequence is TGTGCCAGTAGTAGGACCTCAGGGGGCGGAGATCAGCCCCAGCATTTT.

The chain recombines TRBV5-1 with TRBJ2-6; the D is unclear. The V end was cut by 2 bases, the J end by 3 bases, with 9 bases between. The CDR3 loop spans 15 amino acids. The germline gives CDR1 SGHRS, CDR2 YFSETQ. The CDR3 here is CASSLRVSGANVLTF. The CDR3 DNA reads as TGCGCCAGCAGCTTACGAGTGAGTGGGGCCAACGTCCTGACTTTC.

This chain uses TRBV6-4 with TRBJ2-2; TRBD2 aligns across 9 bases. With 0 bases clipped from V and 6 bases from J, the junction kept 8 bases outside the gene matches. This CDR3 is 17 amino acids long. Germline assignment: CDR1 MRHNA and CDR2 SNTAGT. The CDR3 here is CASSDSLLAGPSGELFF. The CDR3 DNA follows: TGTGCCAGCAGTGACTCCTTACTAGCGGGTCCCTCCGGGGAGCTGTTTTTT.

The chain couples TRBV27 to TRBJ2-3; D is perhaps TRBD2 (5 bases). Germline CDR1 reads MNHEY; CDR2 reads SMNVEV (reference sequence). CDR3 size: 15 residues. V was clipped by 6 bases and J by 0 bases, with 13 bases between them. The CDR3 protein is CASRPLARSTDTQYF. The CDR3 bases are TGTGCCAGCAGACCGCTAGCTAGGAGCACAGATACGCAGTATTTT.

This chain links TRBV11-3 with TRBJ2-7; TRBD1 matches 7 bases. Germline lookup yields CDR1 SGHNT and CDR2 YENEEA. This CDR3 comprises 13 residues. The ends lost 5 bases at V and 1 base at J; junction bases unmatched: 2. The CDR3 loop is CASSRQGSYEQYF. CDR3 sequence (DNA): TGTGCCAGCAGCCGACAGGGTTCCTACGAGCAGTACTTC.